Below, 25 T cell receptor beta chains from the same sample are listed, as sequenced in a study of cytotoxic CD8 clonotypes in ibrutinib-treated CLL. Profiled with immunoSEQ multiplex PCR; TCRdb holds only in-frame clones, not every one. The table records 250,000 to 350,000 clones, about 72% of them present only once. The sequencing here drew on PBMCs, taken at disease progression, from a patient treated with ibrutinib. The receptor source for this set is a human donor with chronic lymphocytic leukemia.

The J gene is TRBJ1-1, the V gene TRBV18; D is ambiguous. CDR1 KGHSH and CDR2 LQKENI come from the germline V gene. Trimming cost V 0 bases and J 0 bases, with 8 bases left between them. This CDR3 spans 15 amino acids. The CDR3, as DNA: TGTGCCAGCTCACCACCGAGAAGGATGAACACTGAAGCTTTCTTT. Translated, it gives CASSPPRRMNTEAFF.

The chain has TRBV19 and TRBJ2-3; 8 nucleotides agree with TRBD1. Germline CDR1 reads LNHDA; CDR2 reads SQIVND (reference sequence). The junction had 7 bases not matched to a gene; V was cut back by 8 bases and J by 0 bases. The CDR3 runs 15 residues. CDR3 in amino acids: CASSTGGASTDTQYF. In nucleotides, the CDR3 is TGTGCCAGTTCAACAGGGGGTGCTAGCACAGATACGCAGTATTTT.

The V call is TRBV4-1, the J call TRBJ2-1; 8 nucleotides agree with TRBD2. This CDR3 is 12 amino acids long. Germline V gene data show CDR1 as MGHRA and CDR2 as YSYEKL. The J segment lost 13 bases and the V segment lost 6 bases, leaving 8 bases of the junction unmatched. The CDR3 is CASRRGGGDQFF. The CDR3 nucleotides are TGCGCCAGCAGACGGGGGGGTGGGGATCAGTTCTTC.

The V call is TRBV9, the J call TRBJ2-1; 15 bases are a match to TRBD2. This CDR3 is 16 amino acids long. After removal of 4 bases from V and 7 bases from J, the junction contained 6 bases not matched to a gene. The germline CDR1 and CDR2 sequences are SGDLS and YYNGEE. The CDR3 protein is CASSNGLAGGINEQFF. The CDR3 DNA sequence: TGTGCCAGCAGCAACGGACTAGCGGGGGGGATTAATGAGCAGTTCTTC.

The J gene is TRBJ1-3, the V gene TRBV5-1, with D perhaps TRBD1 (6 bases). Trimming took 0 bases from V and 0 from J, leaving 10 bases between them. Germline V CDR1 and CDR2: SGHRS, YFSETQ. The CDR3 extends over 16 amino acids. The CDR3 loop is CASSLEGGLSGNTIYF. As DNA, the CDR3 is TGCGCCAGCAGCTTGGAGGGGGGTCTCTCTGGAAACACCATATATTTT.

This clone was picked up a small number of times. The chain couples TRBV28 to TRBJ1-2, with D possibly being TRBD1 (5 bases). V was clipped by 11 bases and J by 4 bases, with 20 bases between them. CDR3 length: 14 residues. CDR1 is MDHEN, CDR2 SYDVKM, per germline. CDR3 sequence (DNA): TGTGCCGCAGCCGCCGACGGGGGTGGCTATGGCTACACCTTC. It specifies CAAAADGGGYGYTF.

The chain combines TRBV23-1 with TRBJ2-5; 7 nucleotides agree with TRBD2. TRBV23-1 is an ORF for which the function is uncertain. There are 18 residues in the CDR3. J was trimmed by 4 bases and V by 0 bases; bases with no gene match: 14. The CDR3 here is CASSQSGPCGAGIETQYF. The DNA for the CDR3 is TGCGCCAGCAGTCAATCTGGTCCCTGTGGAGCGGGGATAGAGACCCAGTACTTC.

The genes are TRBV25-1 and TRBJ2-7; D ambiguous. The germline gives CDR1 MGHDK, CDR2 SYGVNS. Trimming cost V 3 bases and J 11 bases, with 8 bases left between them. This CDR3 has 10 residues. The chain's CDR3 is CASSDRTEYF. CDR3 bases: TGTGCCAGCAGTGATCGGACGGAGTACTTC.

This chain joins TRBV7-8 and TRBJ1-5; TRBD1 might be the D (6 bases). Germline assignment: CDR1 SGHVS and CDR2 FQNEAQ. The CDR3 is 16 amino acids. Trimming took off 3 bases at V and 5 bases at J, with 17 bases between the two ends. The CDR3 here is CASSLEQGGHHQPQHF. The CDR3 DNA reads TGTGCCAGCAGCTTGGAACAGGGAGGTCACCATCAGCCCCAGCATTTT.

The chain carries TRBV7-3 and TRBJ2-2; D is undetermined. Germline V gene lookup returns CDR1 SGHTA and CDR2 FQGTGA. The CDR3 spans 15 residues. Trimming took 3 bases from V and 7 from J, leaving 15 bases between them. As DNA, the CDR3 is TGTGCCAGCAGCTTCGGCCCGGCGGCCAACGGGGAGCTGTTTTTT. Protein: CASSFGPAANGELFF. The whole variable domain, filled in from reference TRBV7-3 and TRBJ2-2, reads GAGVSQTPSNKVTEKGKYVELRCDPISGHTALYWYRQSLGQGPEFLIYFQGTGAADDSGLPNDRFFAVRPEGSVSTLKIQRTERGDSAVYLCASSFGPAANGELFFGEGSRLTVL.

The chain couples TRBV10-1 to TRBJ2-7; the D is unclear. This CDR3 contains 15 residues. V was clipped by 0 bases and J by 0 bases, with 9 bases between them. Germline loops: CDR1 WNHNN, CDR2 SYGVQD (reference sequence). CDR3 nucleotide sequence: TGCGCCAGCAGTGAGTCGGGGATGAGCTCCTACGAGCAGTACTTC. Translated: CASSESGMSSYEQYF.

This rearrangement joins TRBV29-1 to TRBJ2-7; tentatively, D is TRBD1 (5 bases). CDR1 SQVTM and CDR2 ANQGSEA come from the germline V gene. Trimming stripped 7 bases from V and 1 base from J, with 11 bases between. The CDR3 totals 12 residues. The CDR3 loop reads CSAGFRSYEQYF. The CDR3, as DNA: TGCAGCGCAGGGTTTCGGTCCTACGAGCAGTACTTC.

The chain joins TRBV15 to TRBJ2-7, with D tentatively TRBD2 (6 bases). The CDR3 contains 16 residues. Germline CDR1 reads LNHNV; CDR2 reads YYDKDF (reference sequence). Trimming removed 1 base from V and 4 bases from J, with 17 bases in between. The CDR3 is CATSRATLAIGYEQYF. CDR3 DNA sequence: TGTGCCACCAGCAGAGCAACCCTAGCGATCGGGTACGAGCAGTACTTC.

This chain connects TRBV11-1 to TRBJ2-7; no reliable D call. The CDR3 has 13 amino acids. Trimming pared 2 bases from V and 4 bases from J, leaving 9 bases between. Germline assignment: CDR1 SGHAT and CDR2 FQDESV (reference sequence). CDR3: CASSLSMPYEQYF. Here the CDR3 DNA reads TGTGCCAGCAGCTTATCCATGCCTTACGAGCAGTACTTC.

The rearrangement uses TRBV7-8 and TRBJ2-5, with a weak D call TRBD2 (6 bases). Germline CDR1 and CDR2: SGHVS and FQNEAQ. The V gene lost 5 bases and the J gene lost 5 bases, with 21 bases spanning the gap. This CDR3 contains 16 residues. CDR3 nucleotide sequence: TGTGCCAGCAGCCATAGACTAGTTCCCGCGGGGGAGACCCAGTACTTC. Amino acid sequence: CASSHRLVPAGETQYF.

This chain joins TRBV5-4 and TRBJ2-7; TRBD1 matches 8 bases. The CDR3 spans 16 residues. Trimming took 2 bases from V and 1 from J; bases not matched to a gene: 8. Germline V gene data show CDR1 as SGHNT and CDR2 as YYREEE (reference sequence). This chain's CDR3 is CASSLYGTGQSYEQYF. The CDR3 nucleotides read TGTGCCAGCAGCTTATATGGGACAGGCCAATCCTACGAGCAGTACTTC.

V is TRBV7-9 and J is TRBJ2-2, with D possibly being TRBD1 (5 bases). Germline V gives CDR1 SEHNR, CDR2 FQNEAQ (reference sequence). V was cut by 5 bases and J by 4 bases, with 23 bases left in between. CDR3 length: 18 residues. The CDR3 here is CASSQRTYSRGGTGELFF. The CDR3 DNA follows: TGTGCCAGCAGCCAAAGAACCTACAGTAGGGGCGGCACCGGGGAGCTGTTTTTT.

This chain links TRBV19 with TRBJ1-1; D is unresolved. The CDR3 extends over 11 amino acids. Germline V gene sequence: CDR1 LNHDA, CDR2 SQIVND (reference sequence). V lost 4 bases and J 8 bases, leaving 8 bases between the germline ends. CDR3: CASSRSAEAFF. The CDR3 DNA follows: TGTGCCAGTAGTAGATCGGCAGAAGCTTTCTTT.

This clone appeared once. The chain uses TRBV29-1 and TRBJ2-5; D remains unclear. The CDR3 has 14 amino acids. Trimming removed 3 bases from V and 5 bases from J, with 16 bases in between. Germline loops: CDR1 SQVTM, CDR2 ANQGSEA. CDR3 amino acids: CSVEEPPGTETQYF. CDR3 DNA sequence: TGCAGCGTTGAGGAACCCCCGGGTACGGAGACCCAGTACTTC.

The rearrangement uses TRBV27 and TRBJ1-6; the match to TRBD1 covers 9 bases. The CDR3 has 15 residues. V lost 2 bases and J lost 10; bases outside the gene matches: 6. Germline V CDR1 and CDR2: MNHEY, SMNVEV (reference sequence). CDR3 amino acids: CASSLVGTGLSPLHF. CDR3 DNA sequence: TGTGCCAGCAGTTTAGTGGGGACAGGGTTATCACCCCTCCACTTT.

This chain connects TRBV19 to TRBJ2-6; tentative D call: TRBD2 (7 bases). The CDR3 spans 18 residues. Germline values: CDR1 LNHDA, CDR2 SQIVND (reference sequence). V lost 1 base to trimming and J lost 0 bases, with 13 bases between them. This chain's CDR3 is CASSIALGGLSGANVLTF. In nucleotides, the CDR3 is TGTGCCAGTAGTATAGCCCTCGGGGGGCTCTCTGGGGCCAACGTCCTGACTTTC.

This clone was picked up one time. The genes are TRBV29-1 and TRBJ2-7, with 10 bases matching TRBD2. Per the germline V gene, CDR1 is SQVTM and CDR2 is ANQGSEA. The CDR3 consists of 14 residues. J was trimmed by 6 bases and V by 1 base; bases with no gene match: 6. The CDR3 DNA is TGCAGCGTTGAAGGGAAGGTAGCGGGAGGCGAGCAGTACTTC. This sequence encodes CSVEGKVAGGEQYF.

The rearrangement uses TRBV7-8 and TRBJ1-2, with 7 nucleotides matching TRBD1. The ends lost 5 bases at V and 2 bases at J; junction bases unmatched: 11. CDR1 and CDR2 from the germline V gene are SGHVS and FQNEAQ. This CDR3 is 16 amino acids long. CDR3 region: CASSRSRRGQNYGYTF. The CDR3 region has the DNA TGTGCCAGCAGCAGAAGCCGAAGGGGACAGAACTATGGCTACACCTTC.

V gene TRBV6-6 combines with J gene TRBJ1-2; no clear D. Germline CDR1 and CDR2: MNHNY and SVGAGI (reference sequence). Trimming cost V 4 bases and J 4 bases, with 10 bases left between them. CDR3 length equals 13 residues. The DNA of the CDR3 is TGTGCCAGCAGTTCGAAGGGCATCTATGGCTACACCTTC. Its translation: CASSSKGIYGYTF.

This chain links TRBV4-1 with TRBJ1-6; tentative D call: TRBD1 (6 bases). This CDR3 has 16 amino acids. Trimming shortened V by 0 bases and J by 9 bases, and 15 bases separated the two germline ends. Germline V gene data show CDR1 as MGHRA and CDR2 as YSYEKL. Here the CDR3 reads CASSQDGSGGGSPLHF. Written as DNA, the CDR3 is TGCGCCAGCAGCCAAGATGGGTCGGGGGGCGGTTCACCCCTCCACTTT.